These T cell receptor beta chains were read from a single sample in a study of blood T cell repertoires in COVID-19. Libraries were prepared by immunoSEQ multiplex PCR; TCRdb keeps only in-frame clonotypes and omits some of them. This table has approximately 250,000 clones, 88% appearing once. The specimen sequenced was PBMCs or T cells enriched from blood (not recorded which). These receptors were taken from a middle-aged woman with acute COVID-19. CDR3s include the opening cysteine and the closing phenylalanine or tryptophan. The order of the fields is J gene, V gene, clone size, D gene, CDR3 protein, CDR3 DNA. The D gene is left open where the match is weak. Clone size appears in some rows only: once, few, many, or a class for an expanded clone.

TRBJ1-3 | TRBV3-1/TRBV3-2 | once | TRBD1 | CASSPAGGAGNTIYF | TGTGCCAGCAGCCCTGCAGGGGGCGCTGGAAACACCATATATTTT
TRBJ1-4 | TRBV11-2 | - | TRBD1 | CASSAWTGVGEKLFF | TGTGCCAGCAGCGCGTGGACAGGGGTGGGTGAAAAACTGTTTTTT
TRBJ1-5 | TRBV28 | - | TRBD1 | CASSVQGFNQPQHF | TGTGCCAGCAGTGTACAGGGGTTCAATCAGCCCCAGCATTTT
TRBJ1-3 | TRBV19 | - | TRBD1 | CASSIDTGVGNTIYF | TGTGCCAGTAGTATAGACACAGGGGTTGGAAACACCATATATTTT
TRBJ2-4 | TRBV5-1 | - | - | CASSLAPGIVPKNIQYF | TGCGCCAGCAGCTTGGCCCCGGGGATTGTGCCCAAAAACATTCAGTACTTC
TRBJ2-4 | TRBV7-2 | - | - | CASSLYGTRAAKNIQYF | TGTGCCAGCAGCTTATATGGGACAAGGGCGGCCAAAAACATTCAGTACTTC
TRBJ1-5 | TRBV5-1 | - | - | CASSLGAGNQPQHF | TGCGCCAGCAGCTTGGGGGCTGGAAATCAGCCCCAGCATTTT
TRBJ2-1 | TRBV11-2 | few | TRBD2 | CASSLGGSVLNEQFF | TGTGCCAGCAGCTTAGGCGGGAGTGTACTTAATGAGCAGTTCTTC
TRBJ1-4 | TRBV7-2 | - | - | CASSLGGINEKLFF | TGTGCCAGCAGCCTAGGCGGAATTAATGAAAAACTGTTTTTT
TRBJ1-1 | TRBV9 | - | - | CASRATGVSGAEAFF | TGTGCCAGCAGGGCGACAGGCGTATCTGGGGCTGAAGCTTTCTTT
TRBJ1-3 | TRBV9 | - | TRBD1 | CASSVATEGAPGNTIYF | TGTGCCAGCAGCGTAGCTACCGAGGGGGCGCCTGGAAACACCATATATTTT
TRBJ2-5 | TRBV5-1 | - | - | CASSPGQETQYF | TGCGCCAGCAGCCCAGGGCAAGAGACCCAGTACTTC
TRBJ2-2 | TRBV7-2 | - | TRBD1 | CASSAGTGLFF | TGTGCCAGCAGTGCCGGGACAGGGCTGTTTTTT
TRBJ2-1 | TRBV30 | - | TRBD2 | CAWLDFGTSGRLGEQFF | TGTGCCTGGCTCGACTTCGGGACTAGCGGGAGATTGGGTGAGCAGTTCTTC
TRBJ2-3 | TRBV11-2 | - | - | CASSYPGGTDTQYF | TGTGCCAGCAGCTATCCAGGGGGCACAGATACGCAGTATTTT
TRBJ2-5 | TRBV5-1 | - | TRBD1 | CASSQGQGAGETQYF | TGCGCCAGCAGCCAAGGACAGGGGGCGGGAGAGACCCAGTACTTC
TRBJ2-2 | TRBV3-1/TRBV3-2 | - | TRBD1 | CASSLGTGGVGELFF | TGTGCCAGCAGCCTCGGGACAGGGGGCGTAGGGGAGCTGTTTTTT